These 5 T cell receptor beta chains came from one sample sequenced in a study of molecular identifiers for immune sequencing clone quantification. TCRdb re-called the PCR reads with MiXCR, one entry per CDR3 protein. Of approximately 500,000 distinct CDR3 sequences in the sample, about a quarter were seen once. The sequenced sample consisted of naive CD8+ T cells from blood, with Jurkat cell RNA spiked in. Specified subset: FACS-sorted CD8+CD4-CCR7+CD45RA+ naive T cells. Receptors were obtained from a human donor in good health. Some libraries in this study had Jurkat cell RNA spiked in.

This clonotype was picked up many times. CDR3 nucleotide sequence: TGTGCCAGCAGCTTACAAGGGAAGGGGGCCACTGAAGCTTTCTTT. It is translated as CASSLQGKGATEAFF. This sequence joins TRBV7-2 and TRBJ1-1, with 7 bases lining up with TRBD1. There are 15 residues in the CDR3. Germline CDR1 and CDR2: SGHTA and FQGNSA. The J segment lost 4 bases and the V segment lost 2 bases, leaving 7 bases of the junction unmatched.

This chain's CDR3 is CASSQAFSGANVLTF. DNA of the CDR3: TGCGCCAGCAGCCAAGCGTTCTCTGGGGCCAACGTCCTGACTTTC. The chain employs TRBV4-3 and TRBJ2-6; no clear D. The germline gives CDR1 LGHNA, CDR2 YSLEER. The length of the CDR3 is 15 residues. The V end lost 1 base, the J end lost 0 bases, and 4 bases lay between the germline ends.

Only one count was recorded for this clonotype. A much larger clonotype is one base distant, so this may be a read error. V gene TRBV28 combines with J gene TRBJ2-3, with 9 bases aligning to TRBD2. V trimming: 2 bases; J trimming: 6 bases; junction bases outside the gene matches: 15. CDR1 and CDR2 from the germline V gene are MDHEN and SYDVKM. The CDR3 is made up of 18 amino acids. CDR3: CASSLPGASGNLGDTQYF. The CDR3 DNA follows: TGTGCCAGCAGTTTACCGGGCGCTAGCGGGAATTTGGGCGATACGCAGTATTTT.

This clonotype was observed many times. This chain links TRBV28 with TRBJ2-3; perhaps D is TRBD1 or TRBD2 (5 bases each). The V gene's germline CDR1 is MDHEN and CDR2 SYDVKM. V was trimmed by 5 bases and J by 6 bases, leaving 18 bases between them. This CDR3 has 15 amino acids. The CDR3 loop is CASSREQGSWDTQYF. DNA for the CDR3: TGTGCCAGCAGTAGGGAGCAGGGATCTTGGGATACGCAGTATTTT.

The table lists this clonotype with many counts. The chain couples TRBV7-9 to TRBJ2-6; tentative D call: TRBD1 (5 bases). Trimming removed 4 bases at V and 4 bases at J, with 17 bases between. This CDR3 has 17 amino acids. CDR1 and CDR2 (germline): SEHNR, FQNEAQ (reference sequence). The CDR3 here is CASSWATGPSGANVLTF. The CDR3 nucleotides read TGTGCCAGCAGCTGGGCCACAGGTCCGTCAGGGGCCAACGTCCTGACTTTC.